The clone carrying this T cell receptor beta chain was counted ten times or more. The entry originates in a study of T cell repertoires in cytomegalovirus infection. MiXCR was run by TCRdb on the reads, yielding one entry per CDR3 protein. The data show 200,000 to 300,000 distinct CDR3 sequences, roughly 9% seen once. Germline CDR1 and CDR2: SGHTA and FQGNSA. This CDR3 comprises 14 residues. The V end was cut by 1 base, the J end by 4 bases, with 8 bases between. The chain recombines TRBV7-2 with TRBJ1-5, with D uncertain. This TCR was recovered from a human donor in good health (CMV status not recorded). Some clones in this sample may be carry-over from other donors' samples. Sequenced input: PBMCs. CDR3 sequence reads: CASSLVMGNQPQHF. In nucleotides, the CDR3 is TGTGCCAGCAGCTTAGTGATGGGGAATCAGCCCCAGCATTTT.